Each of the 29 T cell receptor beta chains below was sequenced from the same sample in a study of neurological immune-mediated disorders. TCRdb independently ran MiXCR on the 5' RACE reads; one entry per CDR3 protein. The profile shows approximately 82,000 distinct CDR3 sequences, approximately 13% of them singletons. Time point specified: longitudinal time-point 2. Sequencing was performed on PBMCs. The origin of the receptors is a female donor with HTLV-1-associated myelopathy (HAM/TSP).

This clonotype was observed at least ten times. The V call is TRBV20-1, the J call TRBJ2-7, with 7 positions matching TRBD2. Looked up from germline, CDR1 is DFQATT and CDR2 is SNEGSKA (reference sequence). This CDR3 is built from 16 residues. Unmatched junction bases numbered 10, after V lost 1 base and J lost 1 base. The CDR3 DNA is TGCAGTGCTAGAGTCCCGCCCGGGACTACATCCTACGAGCAGTACTTC. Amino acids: CSARVPPGTTSYEQYF.

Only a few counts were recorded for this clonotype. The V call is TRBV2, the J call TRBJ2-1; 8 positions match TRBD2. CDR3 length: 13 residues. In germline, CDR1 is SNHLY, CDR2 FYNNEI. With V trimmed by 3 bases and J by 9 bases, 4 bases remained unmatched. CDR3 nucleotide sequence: TGTGCCAGCAGTGATGGGACTAGATCTGAGCAGTTCTTC. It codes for CASSDGTRSEQFF.

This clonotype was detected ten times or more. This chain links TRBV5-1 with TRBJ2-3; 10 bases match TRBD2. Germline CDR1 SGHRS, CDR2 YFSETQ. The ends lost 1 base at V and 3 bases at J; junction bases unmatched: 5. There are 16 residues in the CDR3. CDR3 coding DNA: TGCGCCAGCAGCTTGAAGGAGCGGGGGGGAACAGATACGCAGTATTTT. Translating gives CASSLKERGGTDTQYF.

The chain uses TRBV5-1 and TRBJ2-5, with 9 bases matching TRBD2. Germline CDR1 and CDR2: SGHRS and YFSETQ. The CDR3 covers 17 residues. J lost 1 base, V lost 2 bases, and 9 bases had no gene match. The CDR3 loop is CASSFGVSRGGQETQYF. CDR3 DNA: TGCGCCAGCAGCTTTGGGGTCTCGCGGGGGGGCCAAGAGACCCAGTACTTC.

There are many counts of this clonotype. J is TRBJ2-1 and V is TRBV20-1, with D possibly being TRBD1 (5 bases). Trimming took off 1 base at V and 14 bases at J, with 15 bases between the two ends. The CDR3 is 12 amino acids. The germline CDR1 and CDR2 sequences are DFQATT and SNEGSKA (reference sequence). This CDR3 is CSARVKRGSKFF. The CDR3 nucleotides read TGCAGTGCTAGAGTGAAAAGGGGATCTAAGTTCTTC.

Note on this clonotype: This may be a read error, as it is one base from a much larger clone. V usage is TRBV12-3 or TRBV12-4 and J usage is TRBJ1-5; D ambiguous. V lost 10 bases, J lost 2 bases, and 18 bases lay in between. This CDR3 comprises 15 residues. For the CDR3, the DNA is TGTGCCAACTCTCTGAGGTGGGGTGGCAATCAGCCCCAGCATTTT. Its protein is CANSLRWGGNQPQHF.

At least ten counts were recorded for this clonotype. The DNA of the CDR3 is TGTGCCAGCAGCTTAGCCGGGGGCCACCTCGGGAGCACAGATACGCAGTATTTT. Amino acids: CASSLAGGHLGSTDTQYF. V is TRBV11-2 and J is TRBJ2-3; D possibly uses TRBD1 or TRBD2 (6 bases each). The CDR3 is 18 amino acids. V was clipped by 1 base and J by 0 bases, with 17 bases between them. Germline CDR1 SGHAT, CDR2 FQNNGV.

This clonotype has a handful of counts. The CDR3 sequence: CASSPGGTNTEAFF. CDR3 nucleotide sequence: TGTGCCAGCAGCCCCGGGGGAACGAACACTGAAGCTTTCTTT. The rearrangement joins TRBV7-9 to TRBJ1-1; D might be TRBD1 (5 bases). Looked up from germline, CDR1 is SEHNR and CDR2 is FQNEAQ (reference sequence). The CDR3 sequence is 14 residues long. The ends were cut back, 5 bases at V and 1 base at J, with 11 bases in the middle.

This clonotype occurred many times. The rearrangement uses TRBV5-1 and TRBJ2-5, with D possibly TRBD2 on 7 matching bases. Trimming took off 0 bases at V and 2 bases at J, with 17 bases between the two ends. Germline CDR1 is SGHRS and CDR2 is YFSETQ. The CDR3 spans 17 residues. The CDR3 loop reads CASSLVGGGRSQETQYF. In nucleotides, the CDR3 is TGCGCCAGCAGCTTGGTTGGCGGGGGCAGGAGTCAAGAGACCCAGTACTTC. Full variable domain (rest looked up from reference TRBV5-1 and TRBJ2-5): KAGVTQTPRYLIKTRGQQVTLSCSPISGHRSVSWYQQTPGQGLQFLFEYFSETQRNKGNFPGRFSGRQFSNSRSEMNVSTLELGDSALYLCASSLVGGGRSQETQYFGPGTRLLVL.

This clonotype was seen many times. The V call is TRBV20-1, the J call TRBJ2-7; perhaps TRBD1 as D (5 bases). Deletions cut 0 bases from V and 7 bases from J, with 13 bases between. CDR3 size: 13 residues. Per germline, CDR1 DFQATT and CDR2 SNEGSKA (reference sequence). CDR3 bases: TGCAGTGCTAGAGATGTAGGGGCGAGGGAGCAGTACTTC. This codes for CSARDVGAREQYF.

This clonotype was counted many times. The CDR3 nucleotides read TGTGCCAGCAGCGCACGGAGCGGGGGGGCCTGGGAGACCCAGTACTTC. Protein product: CASSARSGGAWETQYF. The V gene is TRBV5-6, the J gene TRBJ2-5; TRBD2 agrees at 10 bases. In germline, CDR1 is SGHDT, CDR2 YYEEEE. Germline trimming cut 4 bases from V and 5 bases from J; bases unmatched to any gene: 11. The CDR3 has 16 residues. The variable domain in full, with the rest retrieved from reference TRBV5-6 and TRBJ2-5, is DAGVTQSPTHLIKTRGQQVTLRCSPKSGHDTVSWYQQALGQGPQFIFQYYEEEERQRGNFPDRFSGHQFPNYSSELNVNALLLGDSALYLCASSARSGGAWETQYFGPGTRLLVL.

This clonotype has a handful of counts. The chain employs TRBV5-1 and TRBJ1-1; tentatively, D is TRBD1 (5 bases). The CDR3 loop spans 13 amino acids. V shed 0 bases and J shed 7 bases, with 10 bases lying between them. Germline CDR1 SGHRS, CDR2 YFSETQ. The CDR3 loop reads CASSLATAVEAFF. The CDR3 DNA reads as TGCGCCAGCAGCTTGGCGACAGCGGTTGAAGCTTTCTTT.

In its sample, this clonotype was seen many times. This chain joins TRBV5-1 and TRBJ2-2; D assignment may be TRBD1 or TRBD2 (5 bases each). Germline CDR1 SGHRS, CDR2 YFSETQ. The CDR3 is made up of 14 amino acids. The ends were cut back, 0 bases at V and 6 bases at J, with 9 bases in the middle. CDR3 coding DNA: TGCGCCAGCAGCTTGGCCGGGGCCCCCGGGGAGCTGTTTTTT. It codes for CASSLAGAPGELFF.

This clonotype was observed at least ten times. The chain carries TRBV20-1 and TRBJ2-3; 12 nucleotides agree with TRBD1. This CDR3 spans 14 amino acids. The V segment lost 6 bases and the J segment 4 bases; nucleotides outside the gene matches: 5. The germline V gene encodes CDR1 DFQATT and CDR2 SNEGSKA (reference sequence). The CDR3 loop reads CSASGTGGSDTQYF. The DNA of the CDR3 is TGCAGTGCCTCCGGGACAGGGGGCTCAGATACGCAGTATTTT.

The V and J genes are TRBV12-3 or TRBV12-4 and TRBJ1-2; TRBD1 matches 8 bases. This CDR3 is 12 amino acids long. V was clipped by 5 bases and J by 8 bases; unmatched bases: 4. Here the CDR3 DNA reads TGTGCCAGCAGTCACGGACAGGGAGGCTACACCTTC. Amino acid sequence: CASSHGQGGYTF.

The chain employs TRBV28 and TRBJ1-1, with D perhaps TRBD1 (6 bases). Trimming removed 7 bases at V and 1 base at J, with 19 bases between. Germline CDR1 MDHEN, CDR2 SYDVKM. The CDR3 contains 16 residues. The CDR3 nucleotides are TGTGCCAGCAAGGACAGTCTCCCCAGGAGGAACACTGAAGCTTTCTTT. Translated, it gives CASKDSLPRRNTEAFF. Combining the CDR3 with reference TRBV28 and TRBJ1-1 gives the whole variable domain DVKVTQSSRYLVKRTGEKVFLECVQDMDHENMFWYRQDPGLGLRLIYFSYDVKMKEKGDIPEGYSVSREKKERFSLILESASTNQTSMYLCASKDSLPRRNTEAFFGQGTRLTVV.

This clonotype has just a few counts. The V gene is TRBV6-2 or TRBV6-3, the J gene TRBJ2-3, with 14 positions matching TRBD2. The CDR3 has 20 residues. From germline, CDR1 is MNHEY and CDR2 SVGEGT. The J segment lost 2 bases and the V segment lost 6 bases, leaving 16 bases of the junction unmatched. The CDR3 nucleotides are TGTGCCAGCAGAACAGGACTAGCGGGGGGACTACATACTTTCACAGATACGCAGTATTTT. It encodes CASRTGLAGGLHTFTDTQYF.

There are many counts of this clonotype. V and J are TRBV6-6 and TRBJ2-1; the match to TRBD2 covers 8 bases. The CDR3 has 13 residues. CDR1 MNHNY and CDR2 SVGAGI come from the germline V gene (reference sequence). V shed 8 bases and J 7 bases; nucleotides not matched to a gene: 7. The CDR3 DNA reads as TGTGCCAGCTCCCGGGGGGGGCCTAATGAGCAGTTCTTC. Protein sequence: CASSRGGPNEQFF.

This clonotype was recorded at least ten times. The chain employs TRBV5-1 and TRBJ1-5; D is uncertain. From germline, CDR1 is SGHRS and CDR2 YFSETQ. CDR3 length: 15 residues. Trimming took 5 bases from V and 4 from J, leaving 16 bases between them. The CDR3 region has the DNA TGCGCCAGCAGAAACGGGCCAGAGAGGAATCAGCCCCAGCATTTT. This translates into CASRNGPERNQPQHF.

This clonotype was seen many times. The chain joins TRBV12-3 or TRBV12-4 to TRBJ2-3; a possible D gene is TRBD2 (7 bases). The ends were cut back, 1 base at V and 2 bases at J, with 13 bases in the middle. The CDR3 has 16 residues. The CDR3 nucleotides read TGTGCCAGCAGTTTAGAGGCGGGGGCTACCACAGATACGCAGTATTTT. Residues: CASSLEAGATTDTQYF.

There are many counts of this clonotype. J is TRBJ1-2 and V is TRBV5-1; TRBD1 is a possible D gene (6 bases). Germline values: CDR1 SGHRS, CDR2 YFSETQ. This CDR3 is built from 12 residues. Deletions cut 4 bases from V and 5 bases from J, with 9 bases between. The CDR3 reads CASSVDRYGYTF. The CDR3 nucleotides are TGCGCCAGCAGCGTGGACAGATATGGCTACACCTTC.

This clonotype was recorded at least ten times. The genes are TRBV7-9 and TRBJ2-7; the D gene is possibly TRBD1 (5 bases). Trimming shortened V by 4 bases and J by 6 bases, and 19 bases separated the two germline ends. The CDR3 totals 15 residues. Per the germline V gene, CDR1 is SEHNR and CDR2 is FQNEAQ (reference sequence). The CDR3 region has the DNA TGTGCCAGCAGCTCAATCTCAGGGTTAGTCGGCGAGCAGTACTTC. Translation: CASSSISGLVGEQYF.

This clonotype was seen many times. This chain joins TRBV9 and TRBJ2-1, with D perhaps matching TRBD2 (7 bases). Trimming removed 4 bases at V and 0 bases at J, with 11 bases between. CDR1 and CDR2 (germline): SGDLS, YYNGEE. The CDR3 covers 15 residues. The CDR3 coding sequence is TGTGCCAGCAGCCCTCGGGGGGCCTCCTACAATGAGCAGTTCTTC. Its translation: CASSPRGASYNEQFF.

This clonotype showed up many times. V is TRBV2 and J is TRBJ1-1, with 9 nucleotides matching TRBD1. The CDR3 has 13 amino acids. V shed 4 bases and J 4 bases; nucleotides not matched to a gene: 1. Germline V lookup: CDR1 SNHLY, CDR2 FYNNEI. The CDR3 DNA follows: TGTGCCAGCAGTGGACAGGGGGGCACTGAAGCTTTCTTT. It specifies CASSGQGGTEAFF. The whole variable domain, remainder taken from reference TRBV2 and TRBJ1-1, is EPEVTQTPSHQVTQMGQEVILRCVPISNHLYFYWYRQILGQKVEFLVSFYNNEISEKSEIFDDQFSVERPDGSNFTLKIRSTKLEDSAMYFCASSGQGGTEAFFGQGTRLTVV.

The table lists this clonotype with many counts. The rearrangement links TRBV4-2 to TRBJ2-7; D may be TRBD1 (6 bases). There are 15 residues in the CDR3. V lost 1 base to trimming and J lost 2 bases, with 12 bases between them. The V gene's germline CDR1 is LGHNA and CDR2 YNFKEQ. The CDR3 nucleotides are TGTGCCAGCAGCCAAGCCCGGGACATAGCCTACGAGCAGTACTTC. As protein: CASSQARDIAYEQYF.

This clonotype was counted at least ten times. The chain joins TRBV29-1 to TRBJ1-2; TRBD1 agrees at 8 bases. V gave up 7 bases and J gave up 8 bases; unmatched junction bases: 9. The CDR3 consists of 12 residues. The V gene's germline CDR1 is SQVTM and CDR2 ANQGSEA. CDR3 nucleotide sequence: TGCAGCGCAGCTCAGGGGGCGGGGGGCTACACCTTC. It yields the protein CSAAQGAGGYTF.

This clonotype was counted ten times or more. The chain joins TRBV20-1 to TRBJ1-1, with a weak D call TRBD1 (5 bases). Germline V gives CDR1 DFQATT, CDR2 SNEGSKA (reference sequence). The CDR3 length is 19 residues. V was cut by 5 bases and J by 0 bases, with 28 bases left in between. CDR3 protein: CSAPTGRGKGHTMNTEAFF. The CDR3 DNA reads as TGCAGTGCTCCAACCGGGAGGGGAAAAGGACACACGATGAACACTGAAGCTTTCTTT.

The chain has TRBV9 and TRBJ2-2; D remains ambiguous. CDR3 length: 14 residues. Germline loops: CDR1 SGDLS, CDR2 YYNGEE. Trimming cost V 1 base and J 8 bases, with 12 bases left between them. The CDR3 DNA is TGTGCCAGCAGCGTATCTGAGCCGAGGGGGGAGCTGTTTTTT. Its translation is CASSVSEPRGELFF.

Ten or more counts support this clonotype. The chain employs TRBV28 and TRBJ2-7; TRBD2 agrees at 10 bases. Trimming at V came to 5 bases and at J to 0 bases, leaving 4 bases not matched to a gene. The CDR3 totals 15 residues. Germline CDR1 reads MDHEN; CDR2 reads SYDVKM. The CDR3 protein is CASSLAGDYSYEQYF. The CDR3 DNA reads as TGTGCCAGCAGTCTAGCGGGGGATTACTCCTACGAGCAGTACTTC.